Presented here are 10 T cell receptor beta chains from one specimen sequenced in a study of CD8 T cells in Susac syndrome. 0.5 to 1 ug RNA was reverse transcribed with random hexamers. One entry per CDR3 protein, called by TCRdb with MiXCR from the immunoSEQ multiplex PCR reads. This sample has about 140,000 distinct CDR3 sequences; approximately 95% occur once, and the top ten carry under 0.095%. What was sequenced was CD4+ T cells from PBMCs. The receptors derive from a human donor in good health.

This clonotype came up once. This chain uses TRBV5-4 with TRBJ1-1; 8 bases fit TRBD1. CDR3 length: 15 residues. V dropped 5 bases and J dropped 1; count of bases not matched to a gene: 7. Germline V gene data show CDR1 as SGHNT and CDR2 as YYREEE (reference sequence). The CDR3 sequence is CASREDGTGNTEAFF. CDR3 coding DNA: TGTGCCAGCAGGGAGGACGGGACAGGGAACACTGAAGCTTTCTTT.

The rearrangement uses TRBV4-1 and TRBJ2-5, with D perhaps TRBD1 (5 bases). The ends were cut back, 4 bases at V and 4 bases at J, with 13 bases in the middle. CDR3 size: 14 residues. Germline lookup yields CDR1 MGHRA and CDR2 YSYEKL. CDR3 sequence (DNA): TGCGCCAGCAGCCCCCCTGGGGCGCGAGAGACCCAGTACTTC. This codes for CASSPPGARETQYF.

V is TRBV24-1 and J is TRBJ2-2; 8 nucleotides agree with TRBD1. This CDR3 has 21 residues. With 4 bases clipped from V and 1 base from J, the junction kept 19 bases outside the gene matches. CDR1 KGHDR and CDR2 SFDVKD come from the germline V gene. The CDR3 sequence: CATSDKKRTGKRCLNTGELFF. The CDR3 region has the DNA TGTGCCACCAGTGACAAAAAACGGACAGGGAAACGATGTTTGAACACCGGGGAGCTGTTTTTT.

This clonotype was counted once. V and J are TRBV18 and TRBJ2-1; D remains ambiguous. This CDR3 contains 14 residues. V lost 6 bases and J lost 0, with 9 bases in between. CDR1 is KGHSH, CDR2 LQKENI, per germline. This CDR3 reads CASSLVISYNEQFF. In nucleotides, the CDR3 is TGTGCCAGCTCGCTAGTAATCTCCTACAATGAGCAGTTCTTC.

The chain couples TRBV5-8 to TRBJ1-5; D remains ambiguous. Trimming shortened V by 4 bases and J by 4 bases, and 12 bases separated the two germline ends. Looked up from germline, CDR1 is SGHTS and CDR2 is YDEGEE. The CDR3 runs to 14 residues. The DNA of the CDR3 is TGTGCCAGCAGCGTCGACGGGCAGAATCAGCCCCAGCATTTT. Protein sequence: CASSVDGQNQPQHF.

This clonotype was found a few times. The CDR3 nucleotides are TGCAGTGCTAGGTGGACAGCGAACACTGAAGCTTTCTTT. This codes for CSARWTANTEAFF. The chain recombines TRBV20-1 with TRBJ1-1; perhaps TRBD1 as D (6 bases). CDR1 is DFQATT and CDR2 is SNEGSKA in the germline V gene (reference sequence). Trimming stripped 3 bases from V and 1 base from J, with 9 bases between. The CDR3 sequence is 13 residues long.

The chain has TRBV2 and TRBJ1-5, with D tentatively TRBD1 (6 bases). Germline V gene lookup returns CDR1 SNHLY and CDR2 FYNNEI. The CDR3 covers 14 residues. Trimming pared 8 bases from V and 6 bases from J, leaving 17 bases between. CDR3 region: CASAETDRSQPQHF. Written as DNA, the CDR3 is TGTGCCAGCGCAGAGACGGACAGAAGTCAGCCCCAGCATTTT.

This sequence joins TRBV19 and TRBJ1-1, with D possibly being TRBD1 (6 bases). This CDR3 has 14 amino acids. V was clipped by 0 bases and J by 4 bases, with 9 bases between them. Germline V lookup: CDR1 LNHDA, CDR2 SQIVND (reference sequence). The CDR3 DNA reads as TGTGCCAGTAGTATAGATCAGGGGAGCACTGAAGCTTTCTTT. As protein: CASSIDQGSTEAFF.

The V gene is TRBV7-9, the J gene TRBJ1-2; weak D call: TRBD1 (6 bases). Germline V gene sequence: CDR1 SEHNR, CDR2 FQNEAQ (reference sequence). This CDR3 contains 16 residues. V was shortened by 1 base and J by 6 bases, with 18 bases between the two germline ends. CDR3 residues: CASSLDLGQLGHGYTF. For the CDR3, the DNA is TGTGCCAGCAGCTTAGACTTAGGACAGTTGGGCCATGGCTACACCTTC.

The J gene is TRBJ2-5, the V gene TRBV5-1; TRBD2 is a possible D gene (6 bases). V was pared by 7 bases and J by 4 bases, with 14 bases between. CDR3 length: 13 residues. Germline CDR1 reads SGHRS; CDR2 reads YFSETQ. The DNA of the CDR3 is TGCGCCAGCTTCGGGACTCGCGGAGAGACCCAGTACTTC. Translating it yields CASFGTRGETQYF.